Listed below are T cell receptor beta chains from one sample, sequenced in a study of identical twins. TCRdb ran MiXCR on the 5' RACE reads and lists one entry per CDR3 protein. The sample holds roughly 690,000 distinct CDR3 sequences, 21% seen once. These records were also assigned to another study, of T cells expressing NK-cell markers.

The material sequenced was PBMCs. These receptors came from a young woman in good health. Each CDR3 is given with its conserved first and last residue. Fields, in order: CDR3 protein, J gene, CDR3 length, clone size, V gene. Clone size is shown for a subset of rows, as once, few, many or a class of expanded clone.

cdr3_aa: CSVDRGADPYNEQFF
j_call: TRBJ2-1
cdr3_length: 15
clone_size: -
v_call: TRBV29-1

cdr3_aa: CSATWGTDTQYF
j_call: TRBJ2-3
cdr3_length: 12
clone_size: -
v_call: TRBV20-1

cdr3_aa: CSAVTGSFHEQYF
j_call: TRBJ2-7
cdr3_length: 13
clone_size: -
v_call: TRBV29-1

cdr3_aa: CSARDRLGRGGLNEQYF
j_call: TRBJ2-7
cdr3_length: 17
clone_size: -
v_call: TRBV20-1

cdr3_aa: CASSYTTSGSYEQFF
j_call: TRBJ2-1
cdr3_length: 15
clone_size: -
v_call: TRBV6-5

cdr3_aa: CASHGPMGYNEQFF
j_call: TRBJ2-1
cdr3_length: 14
clone_size: once
v_call: TRBV19

cdr3_aa: CASTFSGQSSGANVLTF
j_call: TRBJ2-6
cdr3_length: 17
clone_size: -
v_call: TRBV7-2

cdr3_aa: CSASGGLAGIGQYF
j_call: TRBJ2-7
cdr3_length: 14
clone_size: few
v_call: TRBV20-1

cdr3_aa: CASSQGLAANEQFF
j_call: TRBJ2-1
cdr3_length: 14
clone_size: few
v_call: TRBV4-3

cdr3_aa: CASKENTEAFF
j_call: TRBJ1-1
cdr3_length: 11
clone_size: many
v_call: TRBV6-5

cdr3_aa: CAISGSDRASTDTQYF
j_call: TRBJ2-3
cdr3_length: 16
clone_size: few
v_call: TRBV10-3

cdr3_aa: CASKSGGAGNEQFF
j_call: TRBJ2-1
cdr3_length: 14
clone_size: -
v_call: TRBV10-2

cdr3_aa: CASSPSQSYEQYF
j_call: TRBJ2-7
cdr3_length: 13
clone_size: -
v_call: TRBV7-9

cdr3_aa: CSVVGWETQYF
j_call: TRBJ2-5
cdr3_length: 11
clone_size: -
v_call: TRBV29-1

cdr3_aa: CASSLGGAFSYEQYF
j_call: TRBJ2-7
cdr3_length: 15
clone_size: few
v_call: TRBV27

cdr3_aa: CASSQDPQPNEKLFF
j_call: TRBJ1-4
cdr3_length: 15
clone_size: few
v_call: TRBV4-3

cdr3_aa: CASSIGTSGSTDTQYF
j_call: TRBJ2-3
cdr3_length: 16
clone_size: few
v_call: TRBV9

cdr3_aa: CASSLEHHNEQFF
j_call: TRBJ2-1
cdr3_length: 13
clone_size: -
v_call: TRBV11-2

cdr3_aa: CAISESYNGGSNEQFF
j_call: TRBJ2-1
cdr3_length: 16
clone_size: -
v_call: TRBV10-3

cdr3_aa: CASSPKTGGHTEAFF
j_call: TRBJ1-1
cdr3_length: 15
clone_size: few
v_call: TRBV7-2

cdr3_aa: CASSHEGNTEAFF
j_call: TRBJ1-1
cdr3_length: 13
clone_size: many
v_call: TRBV7-9

cdr3_aa: CASSESVLSYKQYF
j_call: TRBJ2-7
cdr3_length: 14
clone_size: once
v_call: TRBV10-2

cdr3_aa: CSAPRGGSGRGGYTF
j_call: TRBJ1-2
cdr3_length: 15
clone_size: -
v_call: TRBV20-1

cdr3_aa: CASSQPPERGYTF
j_call: TRBJ1-2
cdr3_length: 13
clone_size: -
v_call: TRBV4-1

cdr3_aa: CASSSGTRTYNEQFF
j_call: TRBJ2-1
cdr3_length: 15
clone_size: -
v_call: TRBV7-2

cdr3_aa: CASFSGEPYNEQFF
j_call: TRBJ2-1
cdr3_length: 14
clone_size: few
v_call: TRBV12-3/TRBV12-4

cdr3_aa: CASSLEIGRNTEAFF
j_call: TRBJ1-1
cdr3_length: 15
clone_size: many
v_call: TRBV7-6

cdr3_aa: CASSQVSGIEQFF
j_call: TRBJ2-1
cdr3_length: 13
clone_size: few
v_call: TRBV3-1

cdr3_aa: CASSLWGRAQETQYF
j_call: TRBJ2-5
cdr3_length: 15
clone_size: -
v_call: TRBV12-3/TRBV12-4

cdr3_aa: CSVNDLGLYNEQFF
j_call: TRBJ2-1
cdr3_length: 14
clone_size: many
v_call: TRBV20-1

cdr3_aa: CSADPINEQFF
j_call: TRBJ2-1
cdr3_length: 11
clone_size: few
v_call: TRBV20-1

cdr3_aa: CASSVGLAGFEQYF
j_call: TRBJ2-7
cdr3_length: 14
clone_size: -
v_call: TRBV9

cdr3_aa: CASSPRDRGLPDTQYF
j_call: TRBJ2-3
cdr3_length: 16
clone_size: many
v_call: TRBV21-1

cdr3_aa: CASSPTGVSFEQYF
j_call: TRBJ2-7
cdr3_length: 14
clone_size: -
v_call: TRBV12-3/TRBV12-4

cdr3_aa: CSARDSGLHPRGELFF
j_call: TRBJ2-2
cdr3_length: 16
clone_size: few
v_call: TRBV20-1

cdr3_aa: CASSSGTLPYNEQFF
j_call: TRBJ2-1
cdr3_length: 15
clone_size: -
v_call: TRBV5-1

cdr3_aa: CASSLRRNEQFF
j_call: TRBJ2-1
cdr3_length: 12
clone_size: many
v_call: TRBV7-9

cdr3_aa: CASSLRFNQPQHF
j_call: TRBJ1-5
cdr3_length: 13
clone_size: -
v_call: TRBV6-1

cdr3_aa: CASSPLDGKAGGDEQFF
j_call: TRBJ2-1
cdr3_length: 17
clone_size: -
v_call: TRBV7-8

cdr3_aa: CASSRPGTANTEAFF
j_call: TRBJ1-1
cdr3_length: 15
clone_size: few
v_call: TRBV6-1

cdr3_aa: CASSPLGPPMNPWGYTF
j_call: TRBJ1-2
cdr3_length: 17
clone_size: few
v_call: TRBV4-2

cdr3_aa: CSARASLAVDTDTQYF
j_call: TRBJ2-3
cdr3_length: 16
clone_size: -
v_call: TRBV20-1

cdr3_aa: CASSLKPWQGRHEQYF
j_call: TRBJ2-7
cdr3_length: 16
clone_size: many
v_call: TRBV11-2

cdr3_aa: CASSFLAAHTDTQYF
j_call: TRBJ2-3
cdr3_length: 15
clone_size: few
v_call: TRBV7-2

cdr3_aa: CASTEGLTGESYEQYF
j_call: TRBJ2-7
cdr3_length: 16
clone_size: many
v_call: TRBV25-1

cdr3_aa: CSAVEPARDTDTQYF
j_call: TRBJ2-3
cdr3_length: 15
clone_size: -
v_call: TRBV20-1

cdr3_aa: CASSFGLVLNEQFF
j_call: TRBJ2-1
cdr3_length: 14
clone_size: few
v_call: TRBV12-3/TRBV12-4

cdr3_aa: CMVTGTTAGYTF
j_call: TRBJ1-2
cdr3_length: 12
clone_size: -
v_call: TRBV29-1